There are a few counts of the clone carrying this T cell receptor beta chain. The antigen remains undetermined. This sample was included in a study of Graves' ophthalmopathy and Graves' hyperthyroidism. Whole-study findings and limits: Blood contained most expanded thyroid clonotypes exceeding 0.001 frequency. Prediction of ophthalmopathy progression reached over 65% sensitivity and about 72% specificity.

The CDR3 runs to 17 residues. V lost 1 base and J lost 6, with 25 bases in between. CDR1 and CDR2 from the germline V gene are DFQATT and SNEGSKA (reference sequence). RNA served as the template for amplifying TCR beta CDR3 regions. Following a first-round RT-PCR that used HTBI primers, a second-round multiplex PCR was carried out. TCRdb used MiXCR to reprocess the multiplex PCR reads, holding one entry per CDR3 protein. The sample holds 1 million to 1.3 million distinct CDR3 sequences, 35% to 40% seen once. Excluded were patients with other autoimmune diseases, uncontrolled infections, pregnancy or lactation. Thyroid ultrasound, orbital computed tomography, TRAb, serum thyroxine and clinical symptoms formed the basis of diagnosis.

The chain combines TRBV20-1 with TRBJ2-7; no firm D call. This receptor was obtained from an adult man with Graves' hyperthyroidism. Material: peripheral blood or thyroid tissue (not recorded which). The CDR3 region has the DNA TGCAGTGCTAGAGGGGCAATGCCCCCTCTTCTTGATTCCGAGCAGTACTTC. Amino acid sequence: CSARGAMPPLLDSEQYF.